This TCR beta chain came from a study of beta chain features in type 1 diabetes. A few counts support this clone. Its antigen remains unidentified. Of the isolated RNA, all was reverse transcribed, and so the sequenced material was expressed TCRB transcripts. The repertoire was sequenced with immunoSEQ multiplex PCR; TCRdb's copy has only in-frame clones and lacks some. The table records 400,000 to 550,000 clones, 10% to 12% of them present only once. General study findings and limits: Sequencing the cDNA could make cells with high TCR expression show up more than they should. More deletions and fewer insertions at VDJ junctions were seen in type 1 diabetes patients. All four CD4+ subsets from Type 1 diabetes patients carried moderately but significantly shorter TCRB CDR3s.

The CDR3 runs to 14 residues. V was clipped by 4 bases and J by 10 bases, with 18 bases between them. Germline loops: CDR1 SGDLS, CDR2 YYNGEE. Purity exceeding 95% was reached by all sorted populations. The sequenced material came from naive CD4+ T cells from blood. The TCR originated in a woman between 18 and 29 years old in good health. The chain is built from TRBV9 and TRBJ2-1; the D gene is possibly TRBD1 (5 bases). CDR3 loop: CASSSDLGLREQFF. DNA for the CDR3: TGTGCCAGCAGCTCAGACCTGGGGCTACGGGAGCAGTTCTTC.